This is a list of T cell receptor beta chains from one sample in a study of T-cell memory formation after mild COVID-19. Using its own MiXCR run on the 5' RACE reads, TCRdb lists one record per CDR3 protein. The profile covers about 250,000 distinct CDR3 sequences, with 15% appearing a single time and 2.1% taken by the ten largest. The sample comprised PBMCs or a T cell subset sorted from them (not recorded which). These receptors came from an adult woman who had mild COVID-19 (a few samples of this study predate the infection). Cell type and time point are not known. CDR3s include the opening cysteine and the closing phenylalanine or tryptophan. The D gene is left open where the match is weak. Clone sizes are given selectively: once, few, many, or a class where the clone is expanded.

clone size	D gene	CDR3 length	V gene	J gene	CDR3 protein	CDR3 DNA
-	TRBD2	14	TRBV20-1	TRBJ2-7	CSASDSGGAYEQYF	TGCAGTGCCTCCGACAGCGGGGGGGCCTACGAGCAGTACTTC
-	TRBD2	16	TRBV20-1	TRBJ2-5	CSAPLAGGPWQETQYF	TGCAGTGCCCCACTAGCGGGAGGGCCGTGGCAAGAGACCCAGTACTTC
few	TRBD2	16	TRBV9	TRBJ2-2	CASSVGVSGRTGELFF	TGTGCCAGCAGCGTAGGTGTTAGCGGGAGGACCGGGGAGCTGTTTTTT
few	-	17	TRBV20-1	TRBJ2-3	CSATKVGRGPSTDTQYF	TGCAGTGCTACTAAGGTCGGGCGGGGACCTAGCACAGATACGCAGTATTTT
many	-	14	TRBV2	TRBJ2-1	CASSEASGYNEQFF	TGTGCCAGCAGTGAAGCTAGCGGTTACAATGAGCAGTTCTTC
-	-	11	TRBV7-2	TRBJ2-7	CASGGREEQYF	TGTGCCAGCGGGGGGCGCGAAGAGCAGTACTTC
many	-	13	TRBV3-1	TRBJ2-7	CASSLGHIDEQYF	TGTGCCAGCAGCCTCGGACATATCGATGAGCAGTACTTC
-	-	14	TRBV6-5	TRBJ1-3	CASSRGGSGNTIYF	TGTGCCAGCAGCCGGGGGGGCTCTGGAAACACCATATATTTT
-	TRBD2	15	TRBV7-9	TRBJ2-3	CASSRTSATTDTQYF	TGTGCCAGCAGCCGGACTAGCGCAACCACAGATACGCAGTATTTT
-	-	14	TRBV5-1	TRBJ2-7	CASSSSGPSYEQYF	TGCGCCAGCAGCTCTTCGGGGCCCTCCTACGAGCAGTACTTC
-	-	19	TRBV15	TRBJ1-5	CATSRDLRGQSNKNQPQHF	TGTGCCACCAGCAGAGATCTTCGCGGACAGAGCAACAAGAATCAGCCCCAGCATTTT
many	-	12	TRBV29-1	TRBJ2-1	CSVEGTNNEQFF	TGCAGCGTTGAGGGTACGAACAATGAGCAGTTCTTC
-	TRBD1	16	TRBV15	TRBJ1-5	CATSRLNRGSNQPQHF	TGTGCCACCAGCAGACTGAACAGGGGTAGCAATCAGCCCCAGCATTTT
few	TRBD1	17	TRBV18	TRBJ2-1	CASSPNTYDRGINEQFF	TGTGCCAGCTCCCCTAACACCTATGACAGGGGAATAAATGAGCAGTTCTTC
few	TRBD2	15	TRBV15	TRBJ2-2	CATSRSGGNTGELFF	TGTGCCACCAGCAGGAGCGGGGGGAACACCGGGGAGCTGTTTTTT
-	-	14	TRBV15	TRBJ2-7	CATSRDRGDNEQYF	TGTGCCACCAGCAGAGACAGGGGTGACAACGAGCAGTACTTC
-	TRBD2	17	TRBV6-5	TRBJ2-5	CASSYGTSGQTQETQYF	TGTGCCAGCAGTTACGGGACTAGCGGGCAAACCCAAGAGACCCAGTACTTC
few	TRBD1	13	TRBV7-2	TRBJ1-2	CASSSGQGKGYTF	TGTGCCAGCAGCTCAGGACAGGGGAAGGGCTACACCTTC
-	TRBD1	15	TRBV20-1	TRBJ1-2	CSARDPGQGSGGYTF	TGCAGTGCTAGAGATCCGGGACAGGGGTCCGGGGGCTACACCTTC
-	-	14	TRBV9	TRBJ2-7	CASSGRAAGYEQYF	TGTGCCAGCAGCGGAAGGGCCGCAGGCTACGAGCAGTACTTC